This record covers a single T cell receptor (beta chain). These data are taken from a study of blood T cell repertoires in COVID-19. Study context: T cells, B-cell-depleted T cells, or PBMCs provided the cDNA or gDNA that served as material.

From germline, CDR1 is SQVTM and CDR2 ANQGSEA. V was clipped by 3 bases and J by 5 bases; unmatched bases: 6. This CDR3 has 17 residues. The protocol was immunoSEQ multiplex PCR, while the TCRdb copy is restricted to in-frame clones and leaves out a portion. The sample has 250,000 to 400,000 clones, approximately 87% seen once. V gene TRBV29-1 combines with J gene TRBJ2-2, with 16 bases lining up with TRBD2. Source material: peripheral blood. The clonotype was recovered from a woman aged 25 to 39 with COVID-19, enrolled during active disease. The CDR3 is CSVDTGLAGGRTGELFF. DNA of the CDR3: TGCAGCGTTGACACGGGACTAGCGGGAGGGAGGACCGGGGAGCTGTTTTTT.